The sequence of this T cell receptor beta chain was determined in a study of cytomegalovirus exposure and HLA in healthy donors. General study findings and limits: In a later analysis, a missense DCLRE1C variant was linked to TCR beta V- and J-gene trimming. One later analysis reportedly identified an Asian-associated ancestry cluster that showed fewer N-insertions than the approximately 700-donor mean. CMV antigen specificity was confirmed in vitro for a few CMV-associated chains. Most TCR beta V segments were productive about 90% or about 30% of the time in an earlier analysis.

PCR involved 60 Vbeta and 13 Jbeta primers. Assay used: immunoSEQ multiplex PCR; TCRdb lists only in-frame clones, some missing. The sample has around 200,000 clones, 70% to 90% seen once. A note on this clone: What it binds is not known.

J gave up 3 bases and V 5 bases, and 6 bases lay outside the gene matches. The germline gives CDR1 MDHEN, CDR2 SYDVKM. The CDR3 is 15 amino acids. This chain uses TRBV28 with TRBJ2-7, with 11 bases aligning to TRBD1. The clonotype comes from a woman in her 30s in good health and CMV-seronegative. The sample comprised PBMCs. As DNA, the CDR3 is TGTGCCAGCAGTCAACCGGGACAGGGGGGCTACGAGCAGTACTTC. It yields the protein CASSQPGQGGYEQYF.